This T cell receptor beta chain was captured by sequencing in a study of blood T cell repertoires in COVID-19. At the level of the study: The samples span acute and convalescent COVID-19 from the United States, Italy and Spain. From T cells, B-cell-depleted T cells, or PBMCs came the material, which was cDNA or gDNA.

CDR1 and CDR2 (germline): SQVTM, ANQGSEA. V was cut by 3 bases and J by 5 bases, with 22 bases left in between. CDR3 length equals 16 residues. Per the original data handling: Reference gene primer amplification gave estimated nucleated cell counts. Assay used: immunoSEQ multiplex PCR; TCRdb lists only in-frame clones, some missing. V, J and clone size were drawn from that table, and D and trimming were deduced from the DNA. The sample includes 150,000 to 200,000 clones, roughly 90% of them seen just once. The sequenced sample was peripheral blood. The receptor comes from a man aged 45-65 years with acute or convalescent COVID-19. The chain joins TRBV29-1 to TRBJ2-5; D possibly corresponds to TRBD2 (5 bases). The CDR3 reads CSVDGSSGWKGETQYF. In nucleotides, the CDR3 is TGCAGCGTTGATGGCTCCTCGGGGTGGAAGGGCGAGACCCAGTACTTC.